This T cell receptor (beta chain) was sequenced during a study of shared T cell receptors in the human thymus. Trimming took off 10 bases at V and 0 bases at J, with 19 bases between the two ends. The germline CDR1 and CDR2 sequences are MNHEY and SVGAGI. The CDR3 is made up of 15 amino acids. This clone was seen only a few times. Using immunoSEQ multiplex PCR, the repertoire was profiled, and TCRdb retains in-frame clones only, with some absent. The sample carries hundreds of thousands of clones, 80% to 90% recorded once. These sequences were also reported in another study, on human thymus T cells. That work contributes: From resections taken during corrective heart surgery, the thymus tissue was obtained. It looked as if thymic and blood repertoires used V and J genes in a biased way. Related research examined unrelated individuals and reported that their thymic repertoires overlapped highly.

This chain uses TRBV6-5 with TRBJ2-7; no firm D call. Sequenced: thymocytes. The clonotype originates from a girl less than two years old with a congenital heart defect. CDR3 DNA: TGTGCCACTTCTTCCCATCCGGTGAGCTCCTACGAGCAGTACTTC. It specifies CATSSHPVSSYEQYF.